This T cell receptor (beta chain) was captured by sequencing in a study of T cells after yellow fever vaccination. Overall study context: Low-cell-number fractions underwent preparation using SMART-Seq v4 Ultra Low Input. The study, taken as a whole, reports: It was the secondary response that reached its peak faster, day 5 versus 15, but it was weaker. Reappearance after the booster was observed for most primary-vaccination clones (96% CD4, over 70% CD8). A minor fraction of clonotypes spanned both CD4 and CD8 compartments.

Germline V gene sequence: CDR1 SQVTM, CDR2 ANQGSEA. The CDR3 sequence is 13 residues long. The table lists this clonotype with a few counts. Its antigen is not known. TCRdb fed the 5' RACE reads into MiXCR, producing one record per CDR3 protein. The sample consists of 600,000 to 750,000 distinct CDR3 sequences, around 12% of them appearing once. The V call is TRBV29-1, the J call TRBJ2-3; 7 nucleotides match TRBD2. The source material was PBMCs, sampled on the day of the yellow fever booster vaccination. This receptor was taken from a man in his thirties or forties who received the YFV17D yellow fever vaccine. The CDR3 bases are TGCACCCCCTTGGGAGGGTTGGCAGATACGCAGTATTTT. It is translated as CTPLGGLADTQYF.